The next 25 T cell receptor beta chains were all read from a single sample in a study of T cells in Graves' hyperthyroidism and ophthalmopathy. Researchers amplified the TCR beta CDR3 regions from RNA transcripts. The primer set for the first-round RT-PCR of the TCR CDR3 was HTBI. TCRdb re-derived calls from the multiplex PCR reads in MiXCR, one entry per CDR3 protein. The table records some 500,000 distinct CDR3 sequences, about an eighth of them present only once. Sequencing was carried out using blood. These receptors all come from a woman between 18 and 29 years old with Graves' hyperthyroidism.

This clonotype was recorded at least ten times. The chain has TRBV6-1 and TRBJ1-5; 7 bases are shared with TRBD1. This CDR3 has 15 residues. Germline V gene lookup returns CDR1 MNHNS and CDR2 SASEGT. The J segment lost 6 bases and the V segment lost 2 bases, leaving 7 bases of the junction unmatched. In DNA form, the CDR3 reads TGTGCCAGCAGTGAACTCACGACAGGGCGTCAGCCCCAGCATTTT. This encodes CASSELTTGRQPQHF.

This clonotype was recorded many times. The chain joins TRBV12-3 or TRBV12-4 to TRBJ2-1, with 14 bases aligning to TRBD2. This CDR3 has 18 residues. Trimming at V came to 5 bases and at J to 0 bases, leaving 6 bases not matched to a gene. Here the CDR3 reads CASSLGLAGGSSYNEQFF. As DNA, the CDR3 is TGTGCCAGCAGTCTTGGACTAGCGGGAGGTAGCTCCTACAATGAGCAGTTCTTC.

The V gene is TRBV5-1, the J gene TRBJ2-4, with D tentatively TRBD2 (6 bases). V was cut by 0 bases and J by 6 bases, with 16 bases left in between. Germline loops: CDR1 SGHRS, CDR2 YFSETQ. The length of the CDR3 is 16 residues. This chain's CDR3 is CASSLELAGLRNIQYF. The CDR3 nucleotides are TGCGCCAGCAGCTTGGAACTAGCCGGTCTGAGAAACATTCAGTACTTC. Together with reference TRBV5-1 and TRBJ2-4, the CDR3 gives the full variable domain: KAGVTQTPRYLIKTRGQQVTLSCSPISGHRSVSWYQQTPGQGLQFLFEYFSETQRNKGNFPGRFSGRQFSNSRSEMNVSTLELGDSALYLCASSLELAGLRNIQYFGAGTRLSVL.

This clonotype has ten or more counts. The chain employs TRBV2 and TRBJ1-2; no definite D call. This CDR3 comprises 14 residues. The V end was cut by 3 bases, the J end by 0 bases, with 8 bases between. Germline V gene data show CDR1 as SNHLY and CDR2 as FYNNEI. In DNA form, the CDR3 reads TGTGCCAGCAGTGATGGCCAAGCTAACTATGGCTACACCTTC. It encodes CASSDGQANYGYTF.

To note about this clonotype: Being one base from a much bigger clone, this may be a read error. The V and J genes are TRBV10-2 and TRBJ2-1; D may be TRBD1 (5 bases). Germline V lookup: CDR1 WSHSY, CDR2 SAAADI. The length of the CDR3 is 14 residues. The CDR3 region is CASSRSSGNNGQFF. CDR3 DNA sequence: TGCGCCAGCAGTAGAAGTTCAGGGAACAATGGGCAGTTCTTC.

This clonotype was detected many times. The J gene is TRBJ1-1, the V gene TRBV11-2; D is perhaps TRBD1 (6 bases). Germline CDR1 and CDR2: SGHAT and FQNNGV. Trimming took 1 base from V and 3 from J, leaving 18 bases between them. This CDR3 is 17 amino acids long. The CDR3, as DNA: TGTGCCAGCAGCTTAGCCGGGGGCCTGATTAGTTACACTGAAGCTTTCTTT. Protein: CASSLAGGLISYTEAFF.

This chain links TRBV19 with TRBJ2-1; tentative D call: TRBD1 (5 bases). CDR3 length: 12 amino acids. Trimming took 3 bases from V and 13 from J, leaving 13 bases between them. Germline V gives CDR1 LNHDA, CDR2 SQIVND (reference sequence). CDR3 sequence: CASSIGRVEQFF. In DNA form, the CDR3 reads TGTGCCAGTAGTATCGGCAGGGTCGAACAGTTCTTC.

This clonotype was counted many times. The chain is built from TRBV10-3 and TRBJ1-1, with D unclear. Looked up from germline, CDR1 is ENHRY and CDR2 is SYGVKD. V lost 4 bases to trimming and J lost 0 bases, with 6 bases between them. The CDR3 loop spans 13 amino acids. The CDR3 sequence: CAISGSMNTEAFF. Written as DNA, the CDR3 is TGTGCCATCAGTGGCTCCATGAACACTGAAGCTTTCTTT.

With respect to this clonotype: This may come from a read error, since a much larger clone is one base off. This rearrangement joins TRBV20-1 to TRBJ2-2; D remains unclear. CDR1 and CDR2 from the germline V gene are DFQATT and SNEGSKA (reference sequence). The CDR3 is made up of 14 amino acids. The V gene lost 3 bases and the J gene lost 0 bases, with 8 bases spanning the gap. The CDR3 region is CSASGPSNTGELFF. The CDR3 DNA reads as TGCAGTGCTAGCGGGCCCTCGAACACCGGGGAGCTGTTTTTT.

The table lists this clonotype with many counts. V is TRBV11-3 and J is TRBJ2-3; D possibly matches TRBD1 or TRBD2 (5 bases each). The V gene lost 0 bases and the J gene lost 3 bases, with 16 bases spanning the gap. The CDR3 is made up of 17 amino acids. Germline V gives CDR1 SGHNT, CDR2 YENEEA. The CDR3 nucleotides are TGTGCCAGCAGCTTAGATGGGACCCTGATCCGAACAGATACGCAGTATTTT. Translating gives CASSLDGTLIRTDTQYF.

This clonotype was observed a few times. CDR3 nucleotides: TGTGCCAGTAGTCCGAGACAGGGCCTCAATCAGCCCCAGCATTTT. Residues: CASSPRQGLNQPQHF. V usage is TRBV19 and J usage is TRBJ1-5; 7 bases agree with TRBD1. V lost 5 bases, J lost 3 bases, and 7 bases stayed unmatched. Per germline, CDR1 LNHDA and CDR2 SQIVND (reference sequence). The CDR3 sequence is 15 residues long.

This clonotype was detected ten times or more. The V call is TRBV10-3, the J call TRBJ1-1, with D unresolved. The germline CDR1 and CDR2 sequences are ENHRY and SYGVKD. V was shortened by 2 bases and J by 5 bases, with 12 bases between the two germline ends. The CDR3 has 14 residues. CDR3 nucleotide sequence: TGTGCCATCAGTGAGACCGAGACGGTGACTGAAGCTTTCTTT. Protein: CAISETETVTEAFF.

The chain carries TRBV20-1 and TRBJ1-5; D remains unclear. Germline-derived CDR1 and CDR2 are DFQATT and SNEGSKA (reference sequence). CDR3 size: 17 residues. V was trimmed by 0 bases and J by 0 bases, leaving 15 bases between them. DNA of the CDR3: TGCAGTGCTAGAGATCCCTCATTTAGGTTTAGCAATCAGCCCCAGCATTTT. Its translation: CSARDPSFRFSNQPQHF.

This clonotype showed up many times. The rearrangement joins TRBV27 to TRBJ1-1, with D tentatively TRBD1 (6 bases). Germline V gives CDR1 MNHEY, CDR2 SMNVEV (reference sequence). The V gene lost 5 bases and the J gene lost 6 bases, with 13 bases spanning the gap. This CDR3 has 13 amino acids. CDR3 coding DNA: TGTGCCAGCAGTCCTAGGACAGAAGCTGAAGCTTTCTTT. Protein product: CASSPRTEAEAFF.

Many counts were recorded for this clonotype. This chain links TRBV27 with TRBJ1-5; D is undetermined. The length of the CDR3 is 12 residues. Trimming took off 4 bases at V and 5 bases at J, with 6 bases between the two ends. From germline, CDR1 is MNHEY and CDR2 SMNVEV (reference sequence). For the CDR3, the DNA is TGTGCCAGCAGTTCCCAGGATCAGCCCCAGCATTTT. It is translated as CASSSQDQPQHF.

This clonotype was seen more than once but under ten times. The CDR3 nucleotides read TGCGCCAGCAGCCAAGATAAGGGGGCGAATTCACCCCTCCACTTT. Residues: CASSQDKGANSPLHF. The genes are TRBV4-1 and TRBJ1-6, with 7 positions matching TRBD1. CDR1 MGHRA and CDR2 YSYEKL come from the germline V gene. This CDR3 comprises 15 residues. With 0 bases clipped from V and 7 bases from J, the junction kept 3 bases outside the gene matches.

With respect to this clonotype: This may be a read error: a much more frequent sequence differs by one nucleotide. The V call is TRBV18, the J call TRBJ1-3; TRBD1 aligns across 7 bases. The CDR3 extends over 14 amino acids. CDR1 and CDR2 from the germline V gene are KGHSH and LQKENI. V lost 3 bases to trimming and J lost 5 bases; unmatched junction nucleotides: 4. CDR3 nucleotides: TGTGCCAGCTCACCGGACAGGTCTAGAAACACCATATATTTT. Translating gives CASSPDRSRNTIYF.

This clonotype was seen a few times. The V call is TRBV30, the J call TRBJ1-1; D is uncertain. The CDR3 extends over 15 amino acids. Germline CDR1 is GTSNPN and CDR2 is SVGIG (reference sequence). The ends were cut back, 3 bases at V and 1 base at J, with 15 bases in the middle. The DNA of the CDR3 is TGTGCCTGGAGAATCCAGAATCTAGAGAACACTGAAGCTTTCTTT. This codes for CAWRIQNLENTEAFF.

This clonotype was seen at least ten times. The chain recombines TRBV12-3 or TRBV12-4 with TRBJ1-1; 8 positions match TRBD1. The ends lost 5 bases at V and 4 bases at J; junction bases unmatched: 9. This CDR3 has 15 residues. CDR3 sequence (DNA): TGTGCCAGCAGTCCTCAGGGGGCGCGGAGCACTGAAGCTTTCTTT. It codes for CASSPQGARSTEAFF.

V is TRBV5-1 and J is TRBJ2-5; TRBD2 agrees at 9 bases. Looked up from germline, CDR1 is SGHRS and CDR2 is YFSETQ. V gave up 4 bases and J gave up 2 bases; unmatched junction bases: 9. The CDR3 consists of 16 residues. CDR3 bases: TGCGCCAGCAGCCTCGGGGTGACTAGCGGTCAAGAGACCCAGTACTTC. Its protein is CASSLGVTSGQETQYF.

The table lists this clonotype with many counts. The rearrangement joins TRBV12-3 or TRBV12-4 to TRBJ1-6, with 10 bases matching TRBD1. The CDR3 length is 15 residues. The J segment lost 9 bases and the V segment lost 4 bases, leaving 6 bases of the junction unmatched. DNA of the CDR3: TGTGCCAGCAGTTCAACGGGGACAGGGGTTTCACCCCTCCACTTT. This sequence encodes CASSSTGTGVSPLHF.

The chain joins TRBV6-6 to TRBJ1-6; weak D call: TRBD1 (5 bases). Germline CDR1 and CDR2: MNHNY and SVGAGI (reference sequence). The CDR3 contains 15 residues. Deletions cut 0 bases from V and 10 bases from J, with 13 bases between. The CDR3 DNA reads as TGTGCCAGCAGTTACTCGATGGGCAGGGACTCACCCCTCCACTTT. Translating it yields CASSYSMGRDSPLHF.

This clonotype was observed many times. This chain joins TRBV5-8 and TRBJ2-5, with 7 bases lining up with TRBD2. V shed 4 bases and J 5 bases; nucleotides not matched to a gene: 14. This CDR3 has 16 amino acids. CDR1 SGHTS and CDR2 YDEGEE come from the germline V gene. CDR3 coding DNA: TGTGCCAGCAGCCCACCCGGGACTACCCGCGGGGAGACCCAGTACTTC. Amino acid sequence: CASSPPGTTRGETQYF. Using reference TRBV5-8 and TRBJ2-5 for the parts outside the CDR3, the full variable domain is EAGVTQSPTHLIKTRGQQATLRCSPISGHTSVYWYQQALGLGLQFLLWYDEGEERNRGNFPPRFSGRQFPNYSSELNVNALELEDSALYLCASSPPGTTRGETQYFGPGTRLLVL.

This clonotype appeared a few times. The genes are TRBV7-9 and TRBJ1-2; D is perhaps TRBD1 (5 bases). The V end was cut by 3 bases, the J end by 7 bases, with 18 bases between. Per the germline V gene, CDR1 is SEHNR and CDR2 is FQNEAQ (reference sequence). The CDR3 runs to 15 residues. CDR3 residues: CASSFGYGGSSGYTF. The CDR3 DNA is TGTGCCAGCAGCTTTGGATATGGGGGGTCCTCTGGCTACACCTTC.

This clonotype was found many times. CDR3 sequence reads: CASSLGGSGPYEQYF. The CDR3, as DNA: TGTGCCAGCAGCTTAGGCGGGAGCGGTCCCTACGAGCAGTACTTC. This chain connects TRBV7-6 to TRBJ2-7; TRBD2 matches 7 bases. J gave up 2 bases and V 1 base, and 5 bases lay outside the gene matches. Germline V CDR1 and CDR2: SGHVS, FNYEAQ. There are 15 residues in the CDR3. Full variable domain (missing parts from reference TRBV7-6 and TRBJ2-7): GAGVSQSPRYKVTKRGQDVALRCDPISGHVSLYWYRQALGQGPEFLTYFNYEAQQDKSGLPNDRFSAERPEGSISTLTIQRTEQRDSAMYRCASSLGGSGPYEQYFGPGTRLTVT.